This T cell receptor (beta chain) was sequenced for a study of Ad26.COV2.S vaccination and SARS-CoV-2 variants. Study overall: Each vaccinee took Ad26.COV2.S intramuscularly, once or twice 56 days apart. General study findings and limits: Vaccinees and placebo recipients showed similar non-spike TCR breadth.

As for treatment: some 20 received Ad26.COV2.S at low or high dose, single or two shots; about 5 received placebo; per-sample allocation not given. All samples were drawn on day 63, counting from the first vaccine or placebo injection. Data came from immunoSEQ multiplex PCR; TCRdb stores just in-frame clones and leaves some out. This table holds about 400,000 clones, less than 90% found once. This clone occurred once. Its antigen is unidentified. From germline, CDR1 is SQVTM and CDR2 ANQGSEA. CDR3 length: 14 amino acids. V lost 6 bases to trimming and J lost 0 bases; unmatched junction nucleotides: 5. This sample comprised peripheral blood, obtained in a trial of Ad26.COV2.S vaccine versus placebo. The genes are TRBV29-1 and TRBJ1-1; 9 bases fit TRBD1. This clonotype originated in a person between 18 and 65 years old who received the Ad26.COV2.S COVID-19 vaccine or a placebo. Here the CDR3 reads CSVRTGDMNTEAFF. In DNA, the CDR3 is TGCAGCGTCCGGACAGGGGACATGAACACTGAAGCTTTCTTT.